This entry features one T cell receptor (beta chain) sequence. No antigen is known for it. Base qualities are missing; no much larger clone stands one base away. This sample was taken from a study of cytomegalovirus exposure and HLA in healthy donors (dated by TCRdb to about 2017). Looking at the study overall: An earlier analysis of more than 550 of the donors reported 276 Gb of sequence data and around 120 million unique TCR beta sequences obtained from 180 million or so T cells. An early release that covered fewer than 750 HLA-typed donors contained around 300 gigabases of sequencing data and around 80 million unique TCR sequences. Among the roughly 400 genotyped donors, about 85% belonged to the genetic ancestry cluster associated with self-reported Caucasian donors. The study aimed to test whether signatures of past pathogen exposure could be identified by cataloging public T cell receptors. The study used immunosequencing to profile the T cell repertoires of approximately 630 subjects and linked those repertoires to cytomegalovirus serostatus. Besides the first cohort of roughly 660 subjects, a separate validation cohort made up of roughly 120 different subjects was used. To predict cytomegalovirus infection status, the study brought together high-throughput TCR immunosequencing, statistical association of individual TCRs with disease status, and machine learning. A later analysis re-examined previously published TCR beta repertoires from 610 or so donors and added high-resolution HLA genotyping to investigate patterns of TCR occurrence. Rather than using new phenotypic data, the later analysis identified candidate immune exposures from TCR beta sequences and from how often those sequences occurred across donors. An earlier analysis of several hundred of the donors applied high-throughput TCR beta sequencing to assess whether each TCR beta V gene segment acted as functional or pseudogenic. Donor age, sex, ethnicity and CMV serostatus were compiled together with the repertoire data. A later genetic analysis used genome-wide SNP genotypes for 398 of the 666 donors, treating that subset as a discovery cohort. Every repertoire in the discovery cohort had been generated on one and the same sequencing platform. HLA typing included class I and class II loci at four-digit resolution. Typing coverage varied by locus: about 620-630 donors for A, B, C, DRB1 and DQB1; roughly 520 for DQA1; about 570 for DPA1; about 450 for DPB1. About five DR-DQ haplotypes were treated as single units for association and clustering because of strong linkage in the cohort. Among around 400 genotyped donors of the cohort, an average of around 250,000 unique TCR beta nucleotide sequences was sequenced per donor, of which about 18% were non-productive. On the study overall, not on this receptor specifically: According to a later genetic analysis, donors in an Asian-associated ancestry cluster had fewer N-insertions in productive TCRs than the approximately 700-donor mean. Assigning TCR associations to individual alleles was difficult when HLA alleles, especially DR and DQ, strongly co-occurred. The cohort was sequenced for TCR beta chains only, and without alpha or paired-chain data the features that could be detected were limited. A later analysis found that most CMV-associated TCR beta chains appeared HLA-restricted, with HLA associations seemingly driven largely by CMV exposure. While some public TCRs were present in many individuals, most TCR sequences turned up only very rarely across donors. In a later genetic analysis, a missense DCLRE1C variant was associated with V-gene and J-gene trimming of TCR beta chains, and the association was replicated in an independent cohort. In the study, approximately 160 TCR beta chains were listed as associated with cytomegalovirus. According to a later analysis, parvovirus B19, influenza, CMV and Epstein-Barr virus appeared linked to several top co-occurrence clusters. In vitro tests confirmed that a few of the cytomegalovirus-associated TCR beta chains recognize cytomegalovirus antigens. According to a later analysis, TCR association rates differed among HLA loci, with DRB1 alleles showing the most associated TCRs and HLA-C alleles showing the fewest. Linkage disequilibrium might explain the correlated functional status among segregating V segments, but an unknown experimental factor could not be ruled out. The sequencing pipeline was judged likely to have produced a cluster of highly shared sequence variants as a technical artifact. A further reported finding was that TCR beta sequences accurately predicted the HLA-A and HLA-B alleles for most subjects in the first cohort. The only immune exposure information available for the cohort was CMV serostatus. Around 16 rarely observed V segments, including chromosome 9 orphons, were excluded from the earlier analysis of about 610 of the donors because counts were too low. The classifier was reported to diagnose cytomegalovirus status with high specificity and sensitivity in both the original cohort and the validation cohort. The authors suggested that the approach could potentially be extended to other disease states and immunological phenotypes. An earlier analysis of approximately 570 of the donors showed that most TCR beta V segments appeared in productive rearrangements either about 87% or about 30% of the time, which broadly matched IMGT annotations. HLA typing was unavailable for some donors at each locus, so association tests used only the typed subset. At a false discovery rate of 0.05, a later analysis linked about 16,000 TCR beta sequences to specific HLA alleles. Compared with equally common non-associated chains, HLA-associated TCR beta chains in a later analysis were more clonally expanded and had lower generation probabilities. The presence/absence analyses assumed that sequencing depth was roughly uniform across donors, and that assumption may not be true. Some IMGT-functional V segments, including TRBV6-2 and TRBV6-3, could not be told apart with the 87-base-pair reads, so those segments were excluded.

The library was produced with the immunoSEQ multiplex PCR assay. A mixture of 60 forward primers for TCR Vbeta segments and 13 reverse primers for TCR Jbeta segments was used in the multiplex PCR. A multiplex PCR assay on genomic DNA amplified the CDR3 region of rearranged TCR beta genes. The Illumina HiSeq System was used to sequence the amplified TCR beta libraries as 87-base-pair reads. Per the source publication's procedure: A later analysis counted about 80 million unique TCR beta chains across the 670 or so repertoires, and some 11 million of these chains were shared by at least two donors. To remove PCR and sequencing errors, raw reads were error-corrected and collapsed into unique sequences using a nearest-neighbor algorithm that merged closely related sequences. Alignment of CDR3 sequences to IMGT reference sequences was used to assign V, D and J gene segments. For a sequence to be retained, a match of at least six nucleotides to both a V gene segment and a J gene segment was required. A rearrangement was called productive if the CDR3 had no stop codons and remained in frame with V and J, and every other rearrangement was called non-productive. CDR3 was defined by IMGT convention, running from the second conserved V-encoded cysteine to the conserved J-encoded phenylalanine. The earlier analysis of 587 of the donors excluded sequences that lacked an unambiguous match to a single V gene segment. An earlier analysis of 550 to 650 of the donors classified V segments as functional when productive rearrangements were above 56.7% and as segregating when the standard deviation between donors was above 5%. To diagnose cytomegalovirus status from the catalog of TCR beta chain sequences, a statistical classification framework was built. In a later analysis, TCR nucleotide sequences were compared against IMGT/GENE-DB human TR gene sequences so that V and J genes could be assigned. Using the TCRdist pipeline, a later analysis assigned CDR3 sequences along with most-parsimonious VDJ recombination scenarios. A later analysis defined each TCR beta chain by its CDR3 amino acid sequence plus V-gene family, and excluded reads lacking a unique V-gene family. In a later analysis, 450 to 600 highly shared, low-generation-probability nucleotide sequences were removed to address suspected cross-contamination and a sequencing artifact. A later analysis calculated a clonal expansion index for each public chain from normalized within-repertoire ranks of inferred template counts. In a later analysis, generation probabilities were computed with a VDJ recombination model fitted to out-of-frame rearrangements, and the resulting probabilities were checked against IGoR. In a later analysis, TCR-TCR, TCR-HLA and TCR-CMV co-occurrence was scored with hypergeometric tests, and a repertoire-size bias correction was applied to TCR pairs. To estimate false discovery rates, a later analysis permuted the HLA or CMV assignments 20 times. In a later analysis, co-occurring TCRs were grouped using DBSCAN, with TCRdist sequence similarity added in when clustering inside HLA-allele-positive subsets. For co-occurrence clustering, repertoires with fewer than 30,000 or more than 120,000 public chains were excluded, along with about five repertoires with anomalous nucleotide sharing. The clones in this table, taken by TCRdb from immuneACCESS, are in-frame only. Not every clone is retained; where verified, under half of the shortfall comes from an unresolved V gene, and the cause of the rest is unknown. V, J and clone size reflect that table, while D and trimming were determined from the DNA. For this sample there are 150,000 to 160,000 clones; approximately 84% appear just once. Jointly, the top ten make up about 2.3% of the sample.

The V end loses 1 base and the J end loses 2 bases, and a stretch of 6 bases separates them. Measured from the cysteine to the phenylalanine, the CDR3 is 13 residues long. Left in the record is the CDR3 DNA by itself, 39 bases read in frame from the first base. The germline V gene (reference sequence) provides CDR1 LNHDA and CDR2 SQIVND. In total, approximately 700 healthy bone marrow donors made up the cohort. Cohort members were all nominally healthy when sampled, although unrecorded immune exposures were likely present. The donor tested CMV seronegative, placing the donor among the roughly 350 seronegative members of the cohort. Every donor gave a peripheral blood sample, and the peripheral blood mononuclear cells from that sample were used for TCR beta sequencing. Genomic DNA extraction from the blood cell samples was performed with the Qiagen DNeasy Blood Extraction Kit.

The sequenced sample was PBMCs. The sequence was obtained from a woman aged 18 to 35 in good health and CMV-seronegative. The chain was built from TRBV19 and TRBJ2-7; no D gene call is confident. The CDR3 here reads CASSIAVAYEQYF. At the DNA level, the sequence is TGTGCCAGTAGTATAGCAGTGGCCTACGAGCAGTACTTC. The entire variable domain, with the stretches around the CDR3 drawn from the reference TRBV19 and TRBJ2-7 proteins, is DGGITQSPKYLFRKEGQNVTLSCEQNLNHDAMYWYRQDPGQGLRLIYYSQIVNDFQKGDIAEGYSVSREKKESFPLTVTSAQKNPTAFYLCASSIAVAYEQYFGPGTRLTVT.